Below are 23 T cell receptor beta chains sequenced from a single sample in a study of response to subunit inactivated influenza vaccine. TCRdb reprocessed the RT-PCR reads with MiXCR, giving one entry per CDR3 protein. The sample lists 500,000 to 750,000 distinct CDR3 sequences; around 15% were seen once. The sample in question was PBMCs from blood, obtained approximately 12 days after vaccination. These receptors all come from a man aged 45-60 years who received an inactivated influenza vaccine.

This clonotype was counted a few times. This rearrangement joins TRBV29-1 to TRBJ2-6, with D unresolved. Germline CDR1 SQVTM, CDR2 ANQGSEA. V was shortened by 2 bases and J by 0 bases, with 8 bases between the two germline ends. This CDR3 contains 15 residues. The CDR3 sequence is CSVERTSSGANVLTF. CDR3 DNA sequence: TGCAGCGTTGAACGCACCAGCTCTGGGGCCAACGTCCTGACTTTC.

V is TRBV7-2 and J is TRBJ2-7, with D possibly being TRBD2 (5 bases). The CDR3 is 17 amino acids. Germline-derived CDR1 and CDR2 are SGHTA and FQGNSA. V was trimmed by 2 bases and J by 4 bases, leaving 21 bases between them. The CDR3 spells CASSLRSSGDLLYEQYF. CDR3 nucleotide sequence: TGTGCCAGCAGCTTAAGGTCCAGCGGAGACCTTCTTTACGAGCAGTACTTC.

The rearrangement links TRBV7-2 to TRBJ2-3; 9 nucleotides agree with TRBD2. This CDR3 is built from 16 residues. The germline V gene encodes CDR1 SGHTA and CDR2 FQGNSA. V shed 0 bases, J shed 4 bases, and the junction held 5 bases outside the gene matches. The CDR3 is CASSLAPSGVADTQYF. The CDR3 coding sequence is TGTGCCAGCAGCTTAGCTCCTAGCGGGGTAGCAGATACGCAGTATTTT.

This clonotype has just a few counts. V gene TRBV4-2 combines with J gene TRBJ2-3; TRBD2 matches 14 bases. Germline assignment: CDR1 LGHNA and CDR2 YNFKEQ. Trimming cost V 4 bases and J 5 bases; bases outside gene matches: 5. The CDR3 loop spans 16 amino acids. The CDR3: CASSPLGTSGGDTQYF. CDR3 DNA: TGTGCCAGCAGCCCCCTCGGGACTAGCGGGGGAGATACGCAGTATTTT.

This clonotype was seen a handful of times. The chain recombines TRBV9 with TRBJ2-5, with 7 bases that match TRBD1. Germline loops: CDR1 SGDLS, CDR2 YYNGEE. This CDR3 is built from 16 residues. The ends lost 3 bases at V and 3 bases at J; junction bases unmatched: 11. The CDR3 protein is CASSAGPGQLKETQYF. CDR3 DNA: TGTGCCAGCAGCGCGGGCCCGGGACAGCTAAAAGAGACCCAGTACTTC.

The table lists this clonotype with many counts. The V gene is TRBV12-3 or TRBV12-4, the J gene TRBJ2-1; no firm D call. The CDR3 loop spans 13 amino acids. V was clipped by 6 bases and J by 6 bases, with 12 bases between them. Here the CDR3 DNA reads TGTGCCAGCAGAGCTACACGGAGCAATGAGCAGTTCTTC. The encoded protein is CASRATRSNEQFF.

This clonotype was recorded many times. V gene TRBV4-3 combines with J gene TRBJ2-1; D gene uncertain. CDR1 and CDR2 (germline): LGHNA, YSLEER. Trimming removed 0 bases at V and 4 bases at J, with 16 bases between. The CDR3 covers 17 residues. The CDR3 coding sequence is TGCGCCAGCAGCCAAGATCCTCGAAGGGTGAGATACAATGAGCAGTTCTTC. Amino acids: CASSQDPRRVRYNEQFF.

The chain uses TRBV20-1 and TRBJ2-7; D is unresolved. Germline loops: CDR1 DFQATT, CDR2 SNEGSKA (reference sequence). The CDR3 is made up of 13 amino acids. V lost 3 bases and J lost 3, with 12 bases in between. The CDR3: CSASRGLYYEQYF. As DNA, the CDR3 is TGCAGTGCTAGCCGCGGTCTTTACTACGAGCAGTACTTC.

The V call is TRBV15, the J call TRBJ2-5; perhaps TRBD2 as D (6 bases). The CDR3 loop spans 15 amino acids. The germline V gene encodes CDR1 LNHNV and CDR2 YYDKDF (reference sequence). V was cut by 0 bases and J by 7 bases, with 15 bases left in between. The CDR3 DNA sequence: TGTGCCACCAGCAGAGATAGAGGAGGGGTCGGGACCCAGTACTTC. Protein product: CATSRDRGGVGTQYF.

This clonotype was found a few times. The chain is built from TRBV4-2 and TRBJ2-1; perhaps TRBD2 as D (5 bases). Germline V gene sequence: CDR1 LGHNA, CDR2 YNFKEQ. The ends were cut back, 0 bases at V and 10 bases at J, with 10 bases in the middle. This CDR3 contains 13 residues. The CDR3 loop is CASSQDRWEEQFF. In nucleotides, the CDR3 is TGTGCCAGCAGCCAAGATCGGTGGGAGGAGCAGTTCTTC.

This clonotype was observed a few times. The chain is built from TRBV18 and TRBJ2-7, with 8 bases identical to TRBD1. The germline gives CDR1 KGHSH, CDR2 LQKENI. V trimming: 5 bases; J trimming: 2 bases; junction bases outside the gene matches: 5. The length of the CDR3 is 14 residues. The CDR3 region has the DNA TGTGCCAGCTCAAAGGACAGGGCAACCTACGAGCAGTACTTC. It yields the protein CASSKDRATYEQYF.

This clonotype was seen only a few times. The chain has TRBV10-3 and TRBJ1-2; TRBD1 might be the D (6 bases). CDR3 length equals 16 residues. Germline assignment: CDR1 ENHRY and CDR2 SYGVKD. V dropped 0 bases and J dropped 4 bases, with 15 bases sitting between them. This CDR3 is CAISESWGQGGYGYTF. The DNA for the CDR3 is TGTGCCATCAGTGAGTCTTGGGGGCAGGGCGGCTATGGCTACACCTTC.

V usage is TRBV6-1 and J usage is TRBJ2-6; D could derive from TRBD1 or TRBD2 (6 bases each). The germline V gene encodes CDR1 MNHNS and CDR2 SASEGT. The CDR3 totals 17 residues. Trimming cost V 2 bases and J 1 base, with 12 bases left between them. The CDR3 region is CASSEQGRRSGANVLTF. CDR3 sequence (DNA): TGTGCCAGCAGTGAACAGGGGAGGAGGTCTGGGGCCAACGTCCTGACTTTC.

This clonotype was detected ten times or more. The V call is TRBV6-5, the J call TRBJ1-1, with 7 bases lining up with TRBD1. CDR1 and CDR2 (germline): MNHEY, SVGAGI. V gave up 2 bases and J gave up 2 bases; unmatched junction bases: 11. The CDR3 totals 17 residues. The CDR3 DNA reads as TGTGCCAGCAGTTACCCAAGGGACAGAAGACACAACACTGAAGCTTTCTTT. Its protein product is CASSYPRDRRHNTEAFF.

The chain recombines TRBV20-1 with TRBJ2-1, with 15 positions matching TRBD2. There are 15 residues in the CDR3. Germline V lookup: CDR1 DFQATT, CDR2 SNEGSKA (reference sequence). V dropped 5 bases and J dropped 7; count of bases not matched to a gene: 6. The CDR3 sequence: CSAPYGTSGRNEQFF. The CDR3 nucleotides read TGCAGTGCTCCTTACGGGACTAGCGGGAGGAATGAGCAGTTCTTC.

This clonotype was seen more than once but under ten times. The chain joins TRBV6-1 to TRBJ2-3; TRBD1 or TRBD2 may be the D gene (5 bases each). CDR1 is MNHNS and CDR2 is SASEGT in the germline V gene. This CDR3 spans 15 amino acids. V shed 7 bases and J shed 3 bases, with 17 bases lying between them. The CDR3 coding sequence is TGTGCCAGCACCGGGTCCCTCTGGGGGACAGATACGCAGTATTTT. Its translation is CASTGSLWGTDTQYF.

There are a few counts of this clonotype. The J gene is TRBJ1-4, the V gene TRBV4-3; possible D gene TRBD1, 5 bases. The CDR3 consists of 15 residues. V lost 3 bases, J lost 8 bases, and 16 bases lay in between. The germline V gene encodes CDR1 LGHNA and CDR2 YSLEER. The CDR3 DNA reads as TGCGCCAGCAGCCAGTCGACGGGGGAGAAAGAAAAACTGTTTTTT. It is translated as CASSQSTGEKEKLFF.

Only a few counts were recorded for this clonotype. The V gene is TRBV10-3, the J gene TRBJ2-1; D call uncertain. Germline CDR1 is ENHRY and CDR2 is SYGVKD. Deletions cut 5 bases from V and 6 bases from J, with 14 bases between. CDR3 length equals 14 residues. The CDR3 nucleotides are TGTGCCATCAGTTTCGGACCGCTTCCCAATGAGCAGTTCTTC. Protein product: CAISFGPLPNEQFF.

CDR3 nucleotide sequence: TGTGCCAGCAGCTTCCACCGGGACTTGCGGCAGTACGAGCAGTACTTC. Translating gives CASSFHRDLRQYEQYF. The chain uses TRBV7-9 and TRBJ2-7; a possible D gene is TRBD2 (6 bases). Germline loops: CDR1 SEHNR, CDR2 FQNEAQ (reference sequence). The CDR3 is 16 amino acids. V lost 3 bases and J lost 4, with 19 bases in between. The full variable domain, rest sourced from reference TRBV7-9 and TRBJ2-7, is DTGVSQNPRHKITKRGQNVTFRCDPISEHNRLYWYRQTLGQGPEFLTYFQNEAQLEKSRLLSDRFSAERPKGSFSTLEIQRTEQGDSAMYLCASSFHRDLRQYEQYFGPGTRLTVT.

V gene TRBV12-3 or TRBV12-4 combines with J gene TRBJ2-1, with D possibly called TRBD1 or TRBD2 (6 bases each). The CDR3 loop spans 17 amino acids. With 5 bases removed from V and 16 bases from J, the gap between germline ends came to 33 bases. CDR3 bases: TGTGCCAGCAGTGGAACCTTCGGGGGCGCGAAATACAATGAGCGTTTCTTC. It translates to CASSGTFGGAKYNERFF.

This clonotype has just a few counts. The chain links TRBV12-3 or TRBV12-4 to TRBJ2-2; D gene uncertain. The CDR3 runs 14 residues. Trimming pared 2 bases from V and 6 bases from J, leaving 10 bases between. The DNA for the CDR3 is TGTGCCAGCAGTTTAAGTACAAGCGCCGGGGAGCTGTTTTTT. Amino acids: CASSLSTSAGELFF.

The chain combines TRBV4-3 with TRBJ2-1, with 7 bases aligning to TRBD2. CDR3 size: 16 residues. The germline CDR1 and CDR2 sequences are LGHNA and YSLEER. The ends lost 4 bases at V and 7 bases at J; junction bases unmatched: 13. The CDR3 sequence is CASSPTSVARLNEQFF. In DNA form, the CDR3 reads TGCGCCAGCAGCCCCACTAGCGTGGCCCGGTTGAATGAGCAGTTCTTC.

This clonotype has just a few counts. The chain links TRBV12-3 or TRBV12-4 to TRBJ2-1; 13 bases fit TRBD2. The CDR3 extends over 14 amino acids. Germline trimming cut 10 bases from V and 8 bases from J; bases unmatched to any gene: 8. CDR3 sequence (DNA): TGTGCCAACAGACTAGCGGGGGGCAGCGATGAGCAGTTCTTC. Residues: CANRLAGGSDEQFF.